Listed below are T cell receptor beta chains from one sample, sequenced in a study of CD8 T cells in ankylosing spondylitis. TCRdb reprocessed the 5' RACE reads via MiXCR and lists one record per CDR3 protein. The table records about 340,000 distinct CDR3 sequences, roughly 15% of them present only once. Sequences were obtained from blood, either unsorted or a sorted T cell fraction (not recorded which). All receptors derive from a male donor with ankylosing spondylitis or in good health (not recorded which). The CDR3 runs from the conserved cysteine through the conserved F or W. A D gene is named only where the DNA matches it firmly. Size tells how often a clone was seen (once, few, many) or the class of an expanded clone, and some rows leave it out.

abundance: .; d_gene: .; j_gene: TRBJ1-4; v_gene: TRBV20-1; CDR3nt: TGCAGTGCTGTCAGGGGCGCCGGTGAAAAACTGTTTTTT; CDR3aa: CSAVRGAGEKLFF
abundance: .; d_gene: .; j_gene: TRBJ2-7; v_gene: TRBV7-2; CDR3nt: TGTGCCAGCAGCCCCTCCGGCGACCGTTTGTACTTC; CDR3aa: CASSPSGDRLYF
abundance: .; d_gene: .; j_gene: TRBJ2-1; v_gene: TRBV2; CDR3nt: TGTGCCAGCAGTGGTACCCTCCGTGGCAATGAGCAGTTCTTC; CDR3aa: CASSGTLRGNEQFF
abundance: many; d_gene: .; j_gene: TRBJ2-3; v_gene: TRBV12-3/TRBV12-4; CDR3nt: TGTGCCAGCAGTAGACAAACAGATACGCAGTATTTT; CDR3aa: CASSRQTDTQYF
abundance: few; d_gene: TRBD1; j_gene: TRBJ2-4; v_gene: TRBV11-2; CDR3nt: TGTGCCAGCAGCTTAGTTTCGAGGAGGACAGGTCCCAGTGGGGCCAAAAACATTCAGTACTTC; CDR3aa: CASSLVSRRTGPSGAKNIQYF
abundance: few; d_gene: TRBD1; j_gene: TRBJ2-7; v_gene: TRBV5-1; CDR3nt: TGCGCCAGCAGCTTGACGGACAGGGTCTGGAACGAGCAGTACTTC; CDR3aa: CASSLTDRVWNEQYF
abundance: .; d_gene: TRBD2; j_gene: TRBJ2-3; v_gene: TRBV4-2; CDR3nt: TGTGCCAGCAGCCAAGTTACTAGCGGGGAGAGCACAGATACGCAGTATTTT; CDR3aa: CASSQVTSGESTDTQYF
abundance: .; d_gene: .; j_gene: TRBJ1-2; v_gene: TRBV5-1; CDR3nt: TGCGCCAGCAGCTTGGAAGGCTACAGGGTAAACTATGGCTACACCTTC; CDR3aa: CASSLEGYRVNYGYTF
abundance: few; d_gene: TRBD1; j_gene: TRBJ1-1; v_gene: TRBV20-1; CDR3nt: TGCAGTGCTCCCCCGACAGGGGTGAACACTGAAGCTTTCTTT; CDR3aa: CSAPPTGVNTEAFF
abundance: few; d_gene: .; j_gene: TRBJ2-6; v_gene: TRBV27; CDR3nt: TGTGCCAGCAGTTCGCTTGGGGGTGGGGCCAACGTCCTGACTTTC; CDR3aa: CASSSLGGGANVLTF
abundance: many; d_gene: .; j_gene: TRBJ1-1; v_gene: TRBV12-3/TRBV12-4; CDR3nt: TGTGCCAGCAGTCTCTCGACAGGTGAAGCTTTCTTT; CDR3aa: CASSLSTGEAFF
abundance: .; d_gene: .; j_gene: TRBJ2-3; v_gene: TRBV6-5; CDR3nt: TGTGCCAGCAGATTAACTTCATCCACAGATACGCAGTATTTT; CDR3aa: CASRLTSSTDTQYF
abundance: .; d_gene: TRBD1; j_gene: TRBJ2-4; v_gene: TRBV6-1; CDR3nt: TGTGCCAGCAACCTAGGGGGCTCCGAAAACATTCAGTACTTC; CDR3aa: CASNLGGSENIQYF
abundance: few; d_gene: TRBD1; j_gene: TRBJ1-6; v_gene: TRBV11-3; CDR3nt: TGTGCCAGCAGCCGAGAGACAGGGAATTCACCCCTCCACTTT; CDR3aa: CASSRETGNSPLHF
abundance: many; d_gene: TRBD2; j_gene: TRBJ2-3; v_gene: TRBV4-1; CDR3nt: TGCGCCAGCAGCCAAGGGACCGGACTAGCGGTCACAGATACGCAGTATTTT; CDR3aa: CASSQGTGLAVTDTQYF
abundance: .; d_gene: .; j_gene: TRBJ2-1; v_gene: TRBV29-1; CDR3nt: TGCAGCGTTGCCTGGAGCAATGAGCAGTTCTTC; CDR3aa: CSVAWSNEQFF
abundance: .; d_gene: .; j_gene: TRBJ2-2; v_gene: TRBV6-5; CDR3nt: TGTGCCAGCAGTTACGGGCAGGGTCGTAACACCGGGGAGCTGTTTTTT; CDR3aa: CASSYGQGRNTGELFF
abundance: few; d_gene: .; j_gene: TRBJ2-1; v_gene: TRBV27; CDR3nt: TGTGCCAGCAGTTTAAGGGGGGGCCCCTATGAGCAGTTCTTC; CDR3aa: CASSLRGGPYEQFF
abundance: .; d_gene: TRBD2; j_gene: TRBJ2-5; v_gene: TRBV10-3; CDR3nt: TGTGCCATCAGTGACGGGCGGGGGAGTCAAGAGACCCAGTACTTC; CDR3aa: CAISDGRGSQETQYF
abundance: few; d_gene: .; j_gene: TRBJ1-1; v_gene: TRBV3-1; CDR3nt: TGTGCCAGCAGCCAAGAAGCGGGGGTCCGGACTGAAGCTTTCTTT; CDR3aa: CASSQEAGVRTEAFF
abundance: .; d_gene: .; j_gene: TRBJ1-1; v_gene: TRBV12-3/TRBV12-4; CDR3nt: TGTGCCAGCAGTTTTGGATGGGGGGCTTTCTTT; CDR3aa: CASSFGWGAFF
abundance: many; d_gene: .; j_gene: TRBJ1-5; v_gene: TRBV5-6; CDR3nt: TGTGCCAGCAGCTTGCGGGGCCCGAGGGATCAGCCCCAGCATTTT; CDR3aa: CASSLRGPRDQPQHF
abundance: .; d_gene: .; j_gene: TRBJ2-7; v_gene: TRBV11-2; CDR3nt: TGTGCCAGCACCCCCGCAGGGATCTCCTACGAGCAGTACTTC; CDR3aa: CASTPAGISYEQYF
abundance: few; d_gene: .; j_gene: TRBJ1-1; v_gene: TRBV3-1; CDR3nt: TGTGCCAGCACCAAAACAGGTGGGGTAAGGACTGAAGCTTTCTTT; CDR3aa: CASTKTGGVRTEAFF
abundance: few; d_gene: .; j_gene: TRBJ1-2; v_gene: TRBV27; CDR3nt: TGTGCCAGCAGTTTTCAGGGAACTGGCTACACCTTC; CDR3aa: CASSFQGTGYTF
abundance: few; d_gene: TRBD1; j_gene: TRBJ1-2; v_gene: TRBV27; CDR3nt: TGTGCCAGCAGTTCGTTAGGGGGCGCGGGTGGCTACACCTTC; CDR3aa: CASSSLGGAGGYTF
abundance: many; d_gene: .; j_gene: TRBJ1-3; v_gene: TRBV20-1; CDR3nt: TGCAGTGCTAGATTCGTGTCAGGGGGAAACACCATATATTTT; CDR3aa: CSARFVSGGNTIYF
abundance: .; d_gene: .; j_gene: TRBJ2-4; v_gene: TRBV11-2; CDR3nt: TGTGCCAGCAGCTTAGAAAGAGCAAACATTCAGTACTTC; CDR3aa: CASSLERANIQYF
abundance: .; d_gene: .; j_gene: TRBJ2-1; v_gene: TRBV6-2/TRBV6-3; CDR3nt: TGTGCCAGCAGTTACTCGAGAGGTGGGGTATACAATGAGCAGTTCTTC; CDR3aa: CASSYSRGGVYNEQFF
abundance: few; d_gene: TRBD1; j_gene: TRBJ1-1; v_gene: TRBV12-3/TRBV12-4; CDR3nt: TGTGCCAGCAGTTTGGGACAGCCACGTACTGAAGCTTTCTTT; CDR3aa: CASSLGQPRTEAFF
abundance: medium-sized; d_gene: .; j_gene: TRBJ2-2; v_gene: TRBV7-2; CDR3nt: TGTGCCAGCAGCTACCAACGGACCGGGGAGCTGTTTTTT; CDR3aa: CASSYQRTGELFF
abundance: .; d_gene: TRBD1; j_gene: TRBJ1-2; v_gene: TRBV20-1; CDR3nt: TGCAGTGCTCTTCCTGGGACAGGGAACTATGGCTACACCTTC; CDR3aa: CSALPGTGNYGYTF
abundance: .; d_gene: .; j_gene: TRBJ2-2; v_gene: TRBV21-1; CDR3nt: TGTGCCAGCAGCTACCTGAGGCAGGACGACACCGGGGAGCTGTTTTTT; CDR3aa: CASSYLRQDDTGELFF
abundance: .; d_gene: .; j_gene: TRBJ1-1; v_gene: TRBV6-1; CDR3nt: TGTGCCAGCAGGGAACGGAACACTGAAGCTTTCTTT; CDR3aa: CASRERNTEAFF
abundance: many; d_gene: .; j_gene: TRBJ2-3; v_gene: TRBV5-1; CDR3nt: TGCGCCAGCAGCTTTTCGGGGGGCACAGATACGCAGTATTTT; CDR3aa: CASSFSGGTDTQYF
abundance: many; d_gene: .; j_gene: TRBJ1-1; v_gene: TRBV5-1; CDR3nt: TGCGCCAGCAGCTTTGGGGACCGCCGAACGGGGGTCACTGAAGCTTTCTTT; CDR3aa: CASSFGDRRTGVTEAFF
abundance: .; d_gene: .; j_gene: TRBJ2-5; v_gene: TRBV5-1; CDR3nt: TGCGCCAGCAGCTTGAGCCAGACACAAGAGACCCAGTACTTC; CDR3aa: CASSLSQTQETQYF
abundance: few; d_gene: .; j_gene: TRBJ1-1; v_gene: TRBV20-1; CDR3nt: TGCAGTGCGCGTCGGGAGCCCTACCAAGCTCTCTTT; CDR3aa: CSARREPYQALF
abundance: .; d_gene: .; j_gene: TRBJ1-3; v_gene: TRBV4-2; CDR3nt: TGTGCCAGCAGCCAAAGGTCCGGGTCTGGAAACACCATATATTTT; CDR3aa: CASSQRSGSGNTIYF
abundance: .; d_gene: TRBD2; j_gene: TRBJ2-7; v_gene: TRBV5-1; CDR3nt: TGCGCCAGCAGCTTGGTGGGGGCCGGACTAGCGGGAGGTGAGCAGTACTTC; CDR3aa: CASSLVGAGLAGGEQYF
abundance: .; d_gene: TRBD1; j_gene: TRBJ2-7; v_gene: TRBV5-1; CDR3nt: TGCGCCAGCAGCTTGGAATTAAGGCCAGGGGGTAACGAGCAGTACTTC; CDR3aa: CASSLELRPGGNEQYF
abundance: few; d_gene: TRBD1; j_gene: TRBJ1-6; v_gene: TRBV6-1; CDR3nt: TGTGCCAGCAGTGAATGGGACAGGAATTCACCCCTCCACTTT; CDR3aa: CASSEWDRNSPLHF
abundance: .; d_gene: .; j_gene: TRBJ2-7; v_gene: TRBV7-2; CDR3nt: TGTGCCAGCAGCCAGCAGGACGGACTCTCGTACGAGCAGTACTTC; CDR3aa: CASSQQDGLSYEQYF